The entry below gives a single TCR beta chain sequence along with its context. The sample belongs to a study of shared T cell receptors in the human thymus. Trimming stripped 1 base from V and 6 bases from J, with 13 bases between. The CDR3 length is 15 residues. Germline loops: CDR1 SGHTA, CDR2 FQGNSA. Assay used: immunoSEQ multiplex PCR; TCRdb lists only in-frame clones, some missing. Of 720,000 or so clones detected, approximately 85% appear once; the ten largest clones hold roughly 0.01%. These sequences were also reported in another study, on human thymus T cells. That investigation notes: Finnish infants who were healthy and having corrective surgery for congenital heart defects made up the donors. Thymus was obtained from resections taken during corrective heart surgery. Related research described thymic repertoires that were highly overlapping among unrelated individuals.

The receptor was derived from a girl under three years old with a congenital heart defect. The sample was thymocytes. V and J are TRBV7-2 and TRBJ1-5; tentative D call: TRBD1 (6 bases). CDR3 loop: CASSLEQGMGQPQHF. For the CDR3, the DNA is TGTGCCAGCAGCTTAGAGCAGGGGATGGGTCAGCCCCAGCATTTT.